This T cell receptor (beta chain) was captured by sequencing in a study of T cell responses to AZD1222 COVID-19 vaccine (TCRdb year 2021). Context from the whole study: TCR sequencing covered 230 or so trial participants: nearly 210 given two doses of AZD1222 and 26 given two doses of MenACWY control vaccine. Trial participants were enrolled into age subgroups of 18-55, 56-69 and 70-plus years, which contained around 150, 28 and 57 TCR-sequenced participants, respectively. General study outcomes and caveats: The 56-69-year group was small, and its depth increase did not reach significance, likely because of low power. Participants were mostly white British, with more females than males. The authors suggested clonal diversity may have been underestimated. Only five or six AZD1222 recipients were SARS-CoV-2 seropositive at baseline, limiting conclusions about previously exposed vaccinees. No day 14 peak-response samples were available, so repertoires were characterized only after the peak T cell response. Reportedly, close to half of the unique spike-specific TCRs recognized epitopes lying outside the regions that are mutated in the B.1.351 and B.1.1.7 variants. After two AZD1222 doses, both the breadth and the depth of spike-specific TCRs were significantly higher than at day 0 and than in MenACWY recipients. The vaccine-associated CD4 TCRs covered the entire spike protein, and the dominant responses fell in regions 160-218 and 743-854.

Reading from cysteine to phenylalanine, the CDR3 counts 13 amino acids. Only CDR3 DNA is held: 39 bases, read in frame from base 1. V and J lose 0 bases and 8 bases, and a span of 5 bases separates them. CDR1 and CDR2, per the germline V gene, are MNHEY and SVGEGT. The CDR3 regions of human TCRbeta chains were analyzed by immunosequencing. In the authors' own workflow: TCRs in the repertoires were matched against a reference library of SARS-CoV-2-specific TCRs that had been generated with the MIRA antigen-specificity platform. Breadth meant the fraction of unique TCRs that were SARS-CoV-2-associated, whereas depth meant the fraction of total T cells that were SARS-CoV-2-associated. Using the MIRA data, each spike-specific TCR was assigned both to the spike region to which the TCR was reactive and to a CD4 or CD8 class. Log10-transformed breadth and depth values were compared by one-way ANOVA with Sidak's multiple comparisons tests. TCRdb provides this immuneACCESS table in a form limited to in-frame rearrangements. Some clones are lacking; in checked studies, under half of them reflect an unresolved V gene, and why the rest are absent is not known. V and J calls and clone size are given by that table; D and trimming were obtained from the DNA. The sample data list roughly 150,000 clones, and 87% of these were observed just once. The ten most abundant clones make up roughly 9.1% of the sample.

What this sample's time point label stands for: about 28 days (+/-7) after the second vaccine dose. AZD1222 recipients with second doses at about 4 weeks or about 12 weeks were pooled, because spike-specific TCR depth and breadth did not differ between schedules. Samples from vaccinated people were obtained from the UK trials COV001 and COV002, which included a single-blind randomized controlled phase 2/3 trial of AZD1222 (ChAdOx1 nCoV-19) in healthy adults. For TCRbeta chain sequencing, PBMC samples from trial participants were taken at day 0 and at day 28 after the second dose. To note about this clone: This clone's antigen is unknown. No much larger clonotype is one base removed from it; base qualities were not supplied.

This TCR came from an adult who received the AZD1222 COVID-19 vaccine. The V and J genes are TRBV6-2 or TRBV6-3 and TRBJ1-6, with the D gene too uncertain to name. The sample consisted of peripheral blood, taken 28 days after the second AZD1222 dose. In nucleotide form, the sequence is TGTGCCAGCAGTTACTCCGGGGATTCACCCCTCCACTTT. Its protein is CASSYSGDSPLHF.